The entry that follows covers one T cell receptor (beta chain) sequence. The sample originates from a study of T cell repertoires in urothelial bladder cancer. Germline V gene lookup returns CDR1 SGHAT and CDR2 FQNNGV. Trimming cost V 4 bases and J 0 bases; bases outside gene matches: 9. The CDR3 is 18 amino acids. Clones were read by immunoSEQ multiplex PCR, and TCRdb kept only the in-frame ones, dropping some. The profile shows about 11,000 clones, more than 60% of them singletons. The TCR sequence derives from a human donor with a benign inflammatory bladder lesion. The sequencing input was tumor-infiltrating cells from bladder cancer. V is TRBV11-2 and J is TRBJ2-1; 10 bases are a match to TRBD1. In DNA, the CDR3 is TGTGCCAGCAGCTCCGCTATCTGGACAGGGGGCTCCTACAATGAGCAGTTCTTC. Encoded protein: CASSSAIWTGGSYNEQFF. Filled out from reference TRBV11-2 and TRBJ2-1, the complete variable domain reads EAGVAQSPRYKIIEKRQSVAFWCNPISGHATLYWYQQILGQGPKLLIQFQNNGVVDDSQLPKDRFSAERLKGVDSTLKIQPAKLEDSAVYLCASSSAIWTGGSYNEQFFGPGTRLTVL.